A single sample gave rise to the 3 T cell receptor beta chains below, sequenced in a study of blood T cell repertoires in COVID-19 (dated by TCRdb to 2018 to 2021). Library method: the immunoSEQ multiplex PCR assay. The immuneACCESS repertoire file appears here via TCRdb, limited to in-frame rearrangements. These files lack a portion of the clones; in checked studies, under half of the deficit traces to unresolved V genes, and the cause of the others is not known. The sample profile shows some 350,000 clones; over 75% of them were found once. Around 3% of the sample is held by the ten biggest clonotypes. Specimen: PBMCs or T cells enriched from blood (not recorded which). These receptors were collected from a woman between 25 and 40 years old who had recovered from COVID-19.

This clone was seen a few times. J is TRBJ2-7 and V is TRBV28; 14 bases are a match to TRBD2. V lost 8 bases, J lost 3 bases, and 6 bases stayed unmatched. Germline V CDR1 and CDR2: MDHEN, SYDVKM. This CDR3 is built from 15 residues. This CDR3 is CASSGLAGDLYEQYF. CDR3 nucleotides: TGTGCCAGCTCGGGACTAGCGGGAGACCTCTACGAGCAGTACTTC. Drawing the rest from reference TRBV28 and TRBJ2-7, the complete variable domain is DVKVTQSSRYLVKRTGEKVFLECVQDMDHENMFWYRQDPGLGLRLIYFSYDVKMKEKGDIPEGYSVSREKKERFSLILESASTNQTSMYLCASSGLAGDLYEQYFGPGTRLTVT.

J is TRBJ1-5 and V is TRBV15; 8 bases map to TRBD1. J gave up 7 bases and V 1 base, and 6 bases lay outside the gene matches. CDR3 size: 15 residues. Germline V gives CDR1 LNHNV, CDR2 YYDKDF (reference sequence). DNA of the CDR3: TGTGCCACCAGCAGAGGACAGGGGAGAGGACAGCCCCAGCATTTT. Its protein product is CATSRGQGRGQPQHF.

The genes are TRBV5-1 and TRBJ1-3; D is ambiguous. The CDR3 sequence is 15 residues long. Germline V gives CDR1 SGHRS, CDR2 YFSETQ. The V end lost 5 bases, the J end lost 0 bases, and 12 bases lay between the germline ends. CDR3 coding DNA: TGCGCCAGCAGTATAGAGGCGAGCTCTGGAAACACCATATATTTT. The encoded protein is CASSIEASSGNTIYF.